The next 29 T cell receptor beta chains were all read from a single sample in a study of blood T cell repertoires in COVID-19. The table came from immunoSEQ multiplex PCR; TCRdb's copy has only in-frame clones and leaves some out. This table has 300,000 or so clones, 90% appearing once. Material: peripheral blood. Receptor source: a woman under 40 with COVID-19, enrolled during active disease.

The J gene is TRBJ2-1, the V gene TRBV5-4; 10 bases align to TRBD2. Trimming removed 0 bases from V and 7 bases from J; junction bases left unmatched: 4. CDR1 is SGHNT and CDR2 is YYREEE in the germline V gene (reference sequence). The CDR3 consists of 15 residues. DNA of the CDR3: TGTGCCAGCAGCTTGGAACTAGCGGGACGGAATGAGCAGTTCTTC. As protein: CASSLELAGRNEQFF. Together with reference TRBV5-4 and TRBJ2-1, the CDR3 gives the full variable domain: ETGVTQSPTHLIKTRGQQVTLRCSSQSGHNTVSWYQQALGQGPQFIFQYYREEENGRGNFPPRFSGLQFPNYSSELNVNALELDDSALYLCASSLELAGRNEQFFGPGTRLTVL.

The chain joins TRBV7-2 to TRBJ2-7; 11 bases line up with TRBD1. This CDR3 has 15 amino acids. The V gene end was trimmed by 1 base and the J gene end by 3 bases; junction bases not matched to a gene: 2. The germline gives CDR1 SGHTA, CDR2 FQGNSA. The CDR3 sequence is CASSLGGQGVYEQYF. The CDR3 coding sequence is TGTGCCAGCAGCTTAGGGGGACAGGGGGTCTACGAGCAGTACTTC.

The chain joins TRBV19 to TRBJ1-1; 7 bases agree with TRBD1. J gave up 0 bases and V 7 bases, and 5 bases lay outside the gene matches. The CDR3 covers 14 residues. Germline CDR1 and CDR2: LNHDA and SQIVND (reference sequence). The CDR3 is CASTTGQMNTEAFF. DNA for the CDR3: TGTGCCAGTACTACGGGACAGATGAACACTGAAGCTTTCTTT.

The gene calls are TRBV6-5 and TRBJ1-5; tentative D call: TRBD1 (5 bases). The CDR3 consists of 13 residues. CDR1 and CDR2 (germline): MNHEY, SVGAGI. V dropped 9 bases and J dropped 2 bases, with 11 bases sitting between them. DNA of the CDR3: TGTGCCAGTCAGGGCGTACGCAATCAGCCCCAGCATTTT. This translates into CASQGVRNQPQHF.

V and J are TRBV19 and TRBJ1-5; D is unresolved. Deletions cut 10 bases from V and 2 bases from J, with 15 bases between. The CDR3 consists of 14 residues. Germline-derived CDR1 and CDR2 are LNHDA and SQIVND (reference sequence). CDR3 residues: CATYHWQGNQPQHF. CDR3 nucleotides: TGTGCCACCTATCACTGGCAGGGCAATCAGCCCCAGCATTTT.

This chain links TRBV2 with TRBJ1-6; perhaps TRBD1 as D (6 bases). The CDR3 length is 14 residues. V was cut by 2 bases and J by 11 bases, with 13 bases left in between. CDR1 is SNHLY, CDR2 FYNNEI, per germline. The CDR3 bases are TGTGCCAGCAGTGAAAGGAGACAGGAGACACCCCTCCACTTT. Its translation is CASSERRQETPLHF.

The chain carries TRBV19 and TRBJ1-1, with 7 bases lining up with TRBD1. CDR3 length: 15 amino acids. V lost 3 bases, J lost 5 bases, and 9 bases stayed unmatched. Germline loops: CDR1 LNHDA, CDR2 SQIVND (reference sequence). This chain's CDR3 is CASSMDRNGGTEAFF. CDR3 nucleotides: TGTGCCAGTAGTATGGACAGGAATGGAGGTACTGAAGCTTTCTTT.

The V call is TRBV6-5, the J call TRBJ1-2; 7 positions agree with TRBD1. CDR1 and CDR2 from the germline V gene are MNHEY and SVGAGI. The CDR3 spans 13 residues. The ends lost 10 bases at V and 6 bases at J; junction bases unmatched: 11. The CDR3 spells CAIRRDSFDGYTF. The DNA of the CDR3 is TGTGCCATCCGCCGGGACAGCTTCGATGGCTACACCTTC.

This clone was observed a single time. The chain joins TRBV13 to TRBJ1-6, with 7 bases fitting TRBD1. Trimming cost V 7 bases and J 10 bases; bases outside gene matches: 13. Germline V lookup: CDR1 PRHDT, CDR2 FYEKMQ (reference sequence). The CDR3 is made up of 15 amino acids. CDR3 amino acids: CASTSGTGVGSPLHF. The CDR3 DNA sequence: TGTGCCAGCACCTCCGGTACAGGGGTCGGGTCACCCCTCCACTTT.

This chain connects TRBV3-1 (or the pseudogene TRBV3-2) to TRBJ1-1; TRBD1 might be the D (5 bases). Germline V gene lookup returns CDR1 LGHDT and CDR2 YNNKEL (reference sequence). V was cut by 1 base and J by 2 bases, with 11 bases left in between. The CDR3 consists of 15 residues. The CDR3 DNA sequence: TGTGCCAGCAGCCAAGGGGGGGGTCCTAACACTGAAGCTTTCTTT. It translates to CASSQGGGPNTEAFF.

The chain uses TRBV18 and TRBJ2-5, with 11 bases aligning to TRBD2. The CDR3 runs 14 residues. The junction had 4 bases not matched to a gene; V was cut back by 5 bases and J by 5 bases. The V gene's germline CDR1 is KGHSH and CDR2 LQKENI. The CDR3 region is CASSKLAGVETQYF. In nucleotides, the CDR3 is TGTGCCAGCTCAAAACTAGCGGGAGTGGAGACCCAGTACTTC.

This clone showed up just once. The chain couples TRBV6-1 to TRBJ1-1; no definite D call. The CDR3 has 13 amino acids. The V end lost 7 bases, the J end lost 1 base, and 10 bases lay between the germline ends. Germline CDR1 and CDR2: MNHNS and SASEGT. The CDR3 sequence: CASIYEQNTEAFF. CDR3 nucleotide sequence: TGTGCCAGCATCTACGAGCAGAACACTGAAGCTTTCTTT.

The chain couples TRBV5-5 to TRBJ2-7; weak D call: TRBD1 (6 bases). This CDR3 region has 15 residues. Trimming stripped 1 base from V and 1 base from J, with 12 bases between. Germline V gives CDR1 SGHKS, CDR2 YYEKEE (reference sequence). CDR3 in DNA: TGTGCCAGCAGCTTGCTGGAGAGGGGGTCCTACGAGCAGTACTTC. Amino acids: CASSLLERGSYEQYF.

The rearrangement links TRBV7-3 to TRBJ2-5, with 10 bases identical to TRBD1. The CDR3 spans 15 residues. Germline values: CDR1 SGHTA, CDR2 FQGTGA. Trimming removed 5 bases from V and 4 bases from J; junction bases left unmatched: 7. CDR3 amino acids: CASSPGQGMAETQYF. The CDR3 DNA sequence: TGTGCCAGCAGCCCGGGACAGGGGATGGCAGAGACCCAGTACTTC.

The chain uses TRBV20-1 and TRBJ2-7; D possibly corresponds to TRBD2 (5 bases). The ends were cut back, 3 bases at V and 6 bases at J, with 9 bases in the middle. This CDR3 is 11 amino acids long. Germline CDR1 is DFQATT and CDR2 is SNEGSKA (reference sequence). The CDR3 loop is CSASFGVEQYF. Here the CDR3 DNA reads TGCAGTGCTAGTTTCGGGGTCGAGCAGTACTTC.

The genes are TRBV6-5 and TRBJ1-4, with 8 bases matching TRBD1. CDR3 length: 14 amino acids. V gave up 6 bases and J gave up 5 bases; unmatched junction bases: 5. CDR1 is MNHEY, CDR2 SVGAGI, per germline. CDR3 nucleotides: TGTGCCAGCAGAGACAGGGGTTGGAATGAAAAACTGTTTTTT. Protein: CASRDRGWNEKLFF.

On this clone itself: At the DNA level, this CDR3 is encoded by other sequences in the same sample as well. V is TRBV18 and J is TRBJ2-7; 9 bases are a match to TRBD2. V lost 3 bases, J lost 4 bases, and 4 bases stayed unmatched. The CDR3 has 14 residues. Germline loops: CDR1 KGHSH, CDR2 LQKENI. The CDR3 protein is CASSPGTSSYEQYF. The CDR3 DNA sequence: TGTGCCAGCTCACCTGGGACTAGCAGTTACGAGCAGTACTTC.

The J gene is TRBJ2-3, the V gene TRBV2; unclear D gene. CDR3 size: 11 residues. Germline assignment: CDR1 SNHLY and CDR2 FYNNEI. Trimming cost V 7 bases and J 3 bases, with 5 bases left between them. As DNA, the CDR3 is TGTGCCAGCAAGGAGACAGATACGCAGTATTTT. Protein product: CASKETDTQYF.

The rearrangement links TRBV9 to TRBJ2-1, with D maybe TRBD1 (5 bases). The CDR3 has 14 amino acids. CDR1 and CDR2 from the germline V gene are SGDLS and YYNGEE. V was clipped by 0 bases and J by 5 bases, with 9 bases between them. The CDR3 DNA is TGTGCCAGCAGCGTAGATTCAGGGAACAATGAGCAGTTCTTC. Translated: CASSVDSGNNEQFF. The whole variable domain, remainder taken from reference TRBV9 and TRBJ2-1, is DSGVTQTPKHLITATGQRVTLRCSPRSGDLSVYWYQQSLDQGLQFLIQYYNGEERAKGNILERFSAQQFPDLHSELNLSSLELGDSALYFCASSVDSGNNEQFFGPGTRLTVL.

The chain links TRBV5-4 to TRBJ1-6, with D possibly matching TRBD1 (6 bases). The V end was cut by 5 bases, the J end by 0 bases, with 12 bases between. There are 16 residues in the CDR3. Germline V CDR1 and CDR2: SGHNT, YYREEE (reference sequence). The CDR3 DNA is TGTGCCAGCAGACGTACAGGGAGCTCCTATAATTCACCCCTCCACTTT. Translation gives CASRRTGSSYNSPLHF.

This chain links TRBV7-2 with TRBJ2-1, with TRBD2 matching 7 bases. Per the germline V gene, CDR1 is SGHTA and CDR2 is FQGNSA. The CDR3 is 16 amino acids. V gave up 4 bases and J gave up 5 bases; unmatched junction bases: 11. This CDR3 is CASSSNAGTIHNEQFF. CDR3 nucleotide sequence: TGTGCCAGCAGCTCAAATGCCGGGACTATCCACAATGAGCAGTTCTTC. Supplemented by reference TRBV7-2 and TRBJ2-1, the full variable domain reads GAGVSQSPSNKVTEKGKDVELRCDPISGHTALYWYRQSLGQGLEFLIYFQGNSAPDKSGLPSDRFSAERTGGSVSTLTIQRTQQEDSAVYLCASSSNAGTIHNEQFFGPGTRLTVL.

This chain links TRBV27 with TRBJ2-1; 7 bases align to TRBD2. Looked up from germline, CDR1 is MNHEY and CDR2 is SMNVEV (reference sequence). The CDR3 covers 20 residues. After removal of 4 bases from V and 0 bases from J, the junction contained 18 bases not matched to a gene. CDR3 DNA: TGTGCCAGCAGTTCCGACCTAGCGGCGGACCCAAGGAGCTCCTACAATGAGCAGTTCTTC. This sequence encodes CASSSDLAADPRSSYNEQFF.

CDR3 in amino acids: CASRDIAGNTIYF. The DNA for the CDR3 is TGTGCCTCTCGGGACATAGCTGGAAACACCATATATTTT. V gene TRBV28 combines with J gene TRBJ1-3; the D gene is possibly TRBD1 (6 bases). Germline V gene lookup returns CDR1 MDHEN and CDR2 SYDVKM. The CDR3 covers 13 residues. The V end was cut by 11 bases, the J end by 2 bases, with 13 bases between.

The genes are TRBV7-9 and TRBJ1-1; D call uncertain. Trimming removed 5 bases at V and 6 bases at J, with 10 bases between. The CDR3 length is 12 residues. The V gene's germline CDR1 is SEHNR and CDR2 FQNEAQ (reference sequence). This chain's CDR3 is CASSQTSPEAFF. The CDR3 DNA is TGTGCCAGCAGCCAAACTAGCCCTGAAGCTTTCTTT. The full variable domain, with the rest looked up from reference TRBV7-9 and TRBJ1-1, is DTGVSQNPRHKITKRGQNVTFRCDPISEHNRLYWYRQTLGQGPEFLTYFQNEAQLEKSRLLSDRFSAERPKGSFSTLEIQRTEQGDSAMYLCASSQTSPEAFFGQGTRLTVV.

This rearrangement joins TRBV6-5 to TRBJ2-3, with D possibly matching TRBD2 (6 bases). CDR3 size: 14 residues. Trimming stripped 6 bases from V and 0 bases from J, with 10 bases between. Germline lookup yields CDR1 MNHEY and CDR2 SVGAGI. The CDR3 here is CASRSLASTDTQYF. As DNA, the CDR3 is TGTGCCAGCAGATCACTAGCTAGCACAGATACGCAGTATTTT.

For this clone: Distinct nucleotide sequences in the sample also encode this CDR3. The chain is built from TRBV2 and TRBJ2-3; 9 nucleotides align to TRBD1. Per the germline V gene, CDR1 is SNHLY and CDR2 is FYNNEI. J lost 3 bases, V lost 3 bases, and 4 bases had no gene match. The length of the CDR3 is 15 residues. DNA for the CDR3: TGTGCCAGCAGTGAGGGACAGGGTGGGACAGATACGCAGTATTTT. Translating gives CASSEGQGGTDTQYF.

The chain recombines TRBV29-1 with TRBJ1-5, with a possible D match to TRBD1 (5 bases). The CDR3 extends over 14 amino acids. V was clipped by 6 bases and J by 6 bases, with 18 bases between them. Germline assignment: CDR1 SQVTM and CDR2 ANQGSEA. The CDR3 region is CSVAGHPGGQPQHF. The CDR3 coding sequence is TGCAGCGTGGCGGGGCACCCGGGTGGTCAGCCCCAGCATTTT.

In regard to this clone: The identical CDR3 is also encoded by other nucleotide sequences in the sample. The gene calls are TRBV28 and TRBJ1-2; D unresolved. The V end lost 4 bases, the J end lost 5 bases, and 8 bases lay between the germline ends. In germline, CDR1 is MDHEN, CDR2 SYDVKM. The CDR3 has 12 amino acids. DNA of the CDR3: TGTGCCAGCAGTTCCCGGTCGTATGGCTACACCTTC. Its protein product is CASSSRSYGYTF.

V usage is TRBV2 and J usage is TRBJ1-1; D possibly corresponds to TRBD1 (5 bases). Trimming cost V 3 bases and J 1 base, with 12 bases left between them. Per the germline V gene, CDR1 is SNHLY and CDR2 is FYNNEI. The CDR3 spans 15 residues. The CDR3 coding sequence is TGTGCCAGCAGTGACAGCGCGGGGGAGAACACTGAAGCTTTCTTT. Translated, it gives CASSDSAGENTEAFF.